The sequence of this T cell receptor beta chain was determined in a study of human T cells and chemical hapten exposure. Study in general: Minor pooled library volume differences mainly drove per-sample TCR yield variation. Study-wide results and limits: Unchanged with DPC sensitization were TCRs above 1 in 1000 frequency.

Remarks on this clonotype: The antigen is not known.

CDR1 and CDR2 (germline): ENHRY, SYGVKD. CDR3 length: 16 residues. V lost 0 bases and J lost 6; bases outside the gene matches: 4. Total RNA was isolated from unfractionated whole blood. Unique molecular identifiers were attached to individual cDNA molecules during library preparation. In the original processing: A typical sample had around 90,000 TCRs, with roughly 20,000 to 700,000 overall. TCRdb analysed the 5' RACE reads with MiXCR anew, one entry per CDR3 protein. The V and J calls shown here were made by TCRdb, not taken from the authors' results. The table records over 95,000 distinct CDR3 sequences, around 20% of them present only once.

The source is a human donor in good health. The V and J genes are TRBV10-3 and TRBJ1-6, with 8 bases lining up with TRBD1. CDR3 nucleotides: TGTGCCATCAGTGAGTCCCGACAGGGGCTTAATTCACCCCTCCACTTT. The encoded protein is CAISESRQGLNSPLHF.